The 14 T cell receptor beta chains listed next were all sequenced from one sample in a study of T cells expressing NK-cell markers. Reprocessing the 5' RACE reads, TCRdb reports a single entry for every CDR3 protein and omits DNA. The sample holds 550,000 to 600,000 distinct CDR3 sequences. Sequenced material: blood T cells: a sorted CD56 or NKG2C T cell subset, CD4+ or CD8+ T cells, or bulk PBMC T cells (not recorded which). The receptors were gathered from a man in his late teens or twenties in good health.

V gene TRBV29-1 combines with J gene TRBJ2-7; there is no DNA to check the TCRdb D call of TRBD1. The V gene's germline CDR1 is SQVTM and CDR2 ANQGSEA. The CDR3 loop spans 14 amino acids. The CDR3 reads CSVFSRDRYYEQYF.

The chain is built from TRBV29-1 and TRBJ2-1; TCRdb proposes TRBD2, but this gene call is untestable without DNA. The CDR3 runs 12 residues. Germline CDR1 and CDR2: SQVTM and ANQGSEA. CDR3 loop: CSGIAGYNEQFF.

V and J are TRBV12-5 and TRBJ2-6; as DNA is missing, the TRBD1 call by TCRdb cannot be tested. Germline values: CDR1 LGHNT, CDR2 FRNRAP. The CDR3 length is 17 residues. The CDR3: CASGPGRRYSGANVLTF.

The chain links TRBV27 to TRBJ2-3. Per germline, CDR1 MNHEY and CDR2 SMNVEV (reference sequence). This CDR3 is 14 amino acids long. The CDR3 sequence: CASHKLASTDTQYF.

This rearrangement joins TRBV5-5 to TRBJ2-2; there is no DNA to check the TCRdb D call of TRBD1. This CDR3 comprises 13 residues. CDR1 is SGHKS, CDR2 YYEKEE, per germline (reference sequence). The CDR3 spells CASSLAPGGALFF.

This chain connects TRBV7-6 to TRBJ2-4; no DNA is available, so the TRBD2 call from TCRdb remains unchecked. Germline assignment: CDR1 SGHVS and CDR2 FNYEAQ. The CDR3 covers 17 residues. The CDR3 loop is CASSSRLAGRAKNIQYF.

The V call is TRBV5-1, the J call TRBJ1-2. The CDR3 runs 15 residues. Germline V CDR1 and CDR2: SGHRS, YFSETQ. CDR3 sequence: CASSLAVGSESGYTF.

The V call is TRBV6-2 or TRBV6-3, the J call TRBJ2-7. The CDR3 contains 14 residues. Germline values: CDR1 MNHEY, CDR2 SVGEGT. The CDR3 protein is CASSRTPNSYEQYF.

The chain joins TRBV27 to TRBJ2-1; the TCRdb D gene call, TRBD1, has no DNA to confirm it. The CDR3 is made up of 16 amino acids. Germline V gives CDR1 MNHEY, CDR2 SMNVEV (reference sequence). CDR3 sequence: CASSPGVTNSYNEQFF.

This chain links TRBV5-1 with TRBJ1-1. CDR1 and CDR2 from the germline V gene are SGHRS and YFSETQ. The length of the CDR3 is 14 residues. The CDR3 sequence: CASSRNSGNTEAFF.

The V gene is TRBV7-8, the J gene TRBJ2-3; TCRdb proposes TRBD1, but this gene call is untestable without DNA. CDR3 length: 16 amino acids. Germline-derived CDR1 and CDR2 are SGHVS and FQNEAQ. CDR3 sequence: CASSQEAGGGTDTQYF.

The chain recombines TRBV5-1 with TRBJ2-2. CDR3 length equals 14 residues. CDR1 and CDR2 from the germline V gene are SGHRS and YFSETQ. The CDR3 loop reads CASSLAGEHGELFF.

The gene calls are TRBV5-5 and TRBJ1-2. Germline CDR1 SGHKS, CDR2 YYEKEE (reference sequence). The CDR3 totals 14 residues. CDR3 residues: CASSLGSGTYGYTF.

J is TRBJ2-1 and V is TRBV29-1; without DNA, the TCRdb call of TRBD1 cannot be checked. This CDR3 contains 14 residues. Germline-derived CDR1 and CDR2 are SQVTM and ANQGSEA. The CDR3 here is CSVAGHSGLHEQFF.